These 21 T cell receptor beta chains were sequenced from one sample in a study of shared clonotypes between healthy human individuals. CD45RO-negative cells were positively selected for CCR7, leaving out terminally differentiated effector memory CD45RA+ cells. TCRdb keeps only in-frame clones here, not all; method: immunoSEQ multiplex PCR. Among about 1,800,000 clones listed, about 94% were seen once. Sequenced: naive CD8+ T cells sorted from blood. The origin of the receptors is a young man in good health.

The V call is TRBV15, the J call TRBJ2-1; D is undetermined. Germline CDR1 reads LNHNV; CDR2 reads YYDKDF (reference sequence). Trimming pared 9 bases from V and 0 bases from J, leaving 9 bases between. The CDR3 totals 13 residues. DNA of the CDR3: TGTGCCACGAGGCCCAGCTCCTACAATGAGCAGTTCTTC. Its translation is CATRPSSYNEQFF.

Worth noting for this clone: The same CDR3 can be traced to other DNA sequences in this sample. CDR3 residues: CASSLGGEAFF. CDR3 bases: TGTGCCAGCAGCCTGGGGGGGGAGGCTTTCTTT. The chain combines TRBV5-4 with TRBJ1-1; a possible D gene is TRBD1 (5 bases). This CDR3 has 11 amino acids. CDR1 is SGHNT, CDR2 YYREEE, per germline (reference sequence). The V end lost 4 bases, the J end lost 11 bases, and 12 bases lay between the germline ends.

This chain's CDR3 is CASSLAGQGSYEQYF. CDR3 coding DNA: TGCGCCAGCAGCTTGGCCGGGCAGGGTTCCTACGAGCAGTACTTC. The chain carries TRBV5-1 and TRBJ2-7; possibly TRBD1 for D (5 bases). Trimming left V 0 bases short and J 1 base short, with 11 bases between. The CDR3 is 15 residues long. The germline gives CDR1 SGHRS, CDR2 YFSETQ.

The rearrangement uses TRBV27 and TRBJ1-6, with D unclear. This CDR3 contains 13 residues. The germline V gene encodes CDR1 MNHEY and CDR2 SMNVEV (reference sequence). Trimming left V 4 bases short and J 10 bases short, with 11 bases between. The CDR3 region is CASSSSEGSPLHF. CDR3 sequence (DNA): TGTGCCAGCAGTTCGTCGGAGGGCTCACCCCTCCACTTT.

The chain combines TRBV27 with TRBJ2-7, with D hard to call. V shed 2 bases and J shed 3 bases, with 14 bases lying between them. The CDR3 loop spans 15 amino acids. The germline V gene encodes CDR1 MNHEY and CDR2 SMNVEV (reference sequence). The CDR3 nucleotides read TGTGCCAGCAGTTTAAACCCAGCCCTTTTCTACGAGCAGTACTTC. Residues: CASSLNPALFYEQYF.

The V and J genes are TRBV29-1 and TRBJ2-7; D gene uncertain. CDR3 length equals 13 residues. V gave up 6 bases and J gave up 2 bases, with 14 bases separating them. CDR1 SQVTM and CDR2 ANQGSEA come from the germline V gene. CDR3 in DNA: TGCAGCGTAATGGACGGCCTCACCTACGAGCAGTACTTC. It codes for CSVMDGLTYEQYF.

The CDR3 DNA is TGTGCCAGCAGATTCTGGGGGGAAGATACGCAGTATTTT. This encodes CASRFWGEDTQYF. The chain combines TRBV11-2 with TRBJ2-3; TRBD2 is a possible D gene (6 bases). This CDR3 region has 13 residues. The V and J ends lost 6 bases and 5 bases respectively, with 12 bases between them. CDR1 SGHAT and CDR2 FQNNGV come from the germline V gene.

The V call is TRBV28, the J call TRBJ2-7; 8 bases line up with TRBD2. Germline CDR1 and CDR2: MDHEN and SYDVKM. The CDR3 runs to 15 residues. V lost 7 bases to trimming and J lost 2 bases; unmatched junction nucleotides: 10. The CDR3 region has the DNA TGTGCCAGCACCCCCCGGGAGGGATACACCTACGAGCAGTACTTC. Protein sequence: CASTPREGYTYEQYF.

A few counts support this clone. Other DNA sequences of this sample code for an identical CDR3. This chain's CDR3 is CASSFGEDTQYF. CDR3 sequence (DNA): TGTGCCAGCAGCTTTGGAGAGGATACGCAGTATTTT. The genes are TRBV7-9 and TRBJ2-3; D gene ambiguous. The CDR3 is made up of 12 amino acids. Germline V lookup: CDR1 SEHNR, CDR2 FQNEAQ (reference sequence). The V gene lost 3 bases and the J gene lost 6 bases, with 7 bases spanning the gap.

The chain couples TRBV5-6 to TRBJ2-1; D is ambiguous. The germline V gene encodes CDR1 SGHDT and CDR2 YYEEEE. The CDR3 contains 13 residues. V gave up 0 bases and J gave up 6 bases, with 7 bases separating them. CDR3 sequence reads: CASSLVPSNEQFF. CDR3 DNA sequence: TGTGCCAGCAGCTTGGTGCCTAGCAATGAGCAGTTCTTC.

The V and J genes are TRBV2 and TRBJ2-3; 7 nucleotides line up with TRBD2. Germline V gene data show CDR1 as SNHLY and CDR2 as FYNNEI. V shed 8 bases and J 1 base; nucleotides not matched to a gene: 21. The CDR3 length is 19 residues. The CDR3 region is CASAIALNREAPGTDTQYF. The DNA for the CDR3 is TGTGCCAGCGCTATTGCCTTGAACCGGGAGGCCCCTGGCACAGATACGCAGTATTTT.

CDR3 region: CASSPTHTRTQYF. DNA for the CDR3: TGTGCCAGCAGCCCCACCCATACTAGGACCCAGTACTTC. The chain uses TRBV7-9 and TRBJ2-5, with D possibly TRBD2 on 5 matching bases. The germline V gene has CDR1 SEHNR and CDR2 FQNEAQ (reference sequence). CDR3 length equals 13 residues. V gave up 5 bases and J gave up 7 bases, with 14 bases separating them.

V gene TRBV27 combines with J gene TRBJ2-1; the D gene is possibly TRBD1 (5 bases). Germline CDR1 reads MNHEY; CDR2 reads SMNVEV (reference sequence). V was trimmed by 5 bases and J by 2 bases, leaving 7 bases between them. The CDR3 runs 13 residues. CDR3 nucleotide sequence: TGTGCCAGCAGTCCGACAGCCTACAATGAGCAGTTCTTC. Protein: CASSPTAYNEQFF.

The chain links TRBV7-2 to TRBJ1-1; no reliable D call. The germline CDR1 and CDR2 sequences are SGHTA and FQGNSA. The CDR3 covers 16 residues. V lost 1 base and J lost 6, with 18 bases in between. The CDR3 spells CASSLDFIPGTPEAFF. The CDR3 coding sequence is TGTGCCAGCAGCTTAGATTTCATCCCGGGTACCCCTGAAGCTTTCTTT.

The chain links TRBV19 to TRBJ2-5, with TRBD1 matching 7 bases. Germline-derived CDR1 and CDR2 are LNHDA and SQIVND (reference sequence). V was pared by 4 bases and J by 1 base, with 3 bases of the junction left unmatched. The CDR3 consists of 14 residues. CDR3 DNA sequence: TGTGCCAGTAGTAACAGGGGAGTCCAAGAGACCCAGTACTTC. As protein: CASSNRGVQETQYF.

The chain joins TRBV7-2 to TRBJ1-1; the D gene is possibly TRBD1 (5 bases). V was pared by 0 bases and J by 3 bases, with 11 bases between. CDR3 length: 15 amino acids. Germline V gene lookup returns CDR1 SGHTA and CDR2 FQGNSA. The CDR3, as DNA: TGTGCCAGCAGCTTAGCACTCCCGGGGGACACTGAAGCTTTCTTT. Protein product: CASSLALPGDTEAFF.

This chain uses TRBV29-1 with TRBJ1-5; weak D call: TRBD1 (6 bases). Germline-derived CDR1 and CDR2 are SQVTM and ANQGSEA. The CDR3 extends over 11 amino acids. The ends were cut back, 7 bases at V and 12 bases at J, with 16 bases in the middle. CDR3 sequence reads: CSGYREGVQHF. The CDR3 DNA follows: TGCAGCGGGTACAGGGAGGGGGTCCAGCATTTT.

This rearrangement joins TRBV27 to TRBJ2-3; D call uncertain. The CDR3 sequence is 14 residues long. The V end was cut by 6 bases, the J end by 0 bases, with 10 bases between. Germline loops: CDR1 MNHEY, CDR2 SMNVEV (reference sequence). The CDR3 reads CASSDTFSTDTQYF. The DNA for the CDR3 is TGTGCCAGCAGCGACACCTTTAGCACAGATACGCAGTATTTT.

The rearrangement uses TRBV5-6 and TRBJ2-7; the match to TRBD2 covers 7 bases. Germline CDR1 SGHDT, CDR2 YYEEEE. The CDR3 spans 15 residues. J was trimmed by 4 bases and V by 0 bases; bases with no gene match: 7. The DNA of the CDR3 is TGTGCCAGCAGCTTGGAGGGCCTGGGAGGGTACGAGCAGTACTTC. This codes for CASSLEGLGGYEQYF.

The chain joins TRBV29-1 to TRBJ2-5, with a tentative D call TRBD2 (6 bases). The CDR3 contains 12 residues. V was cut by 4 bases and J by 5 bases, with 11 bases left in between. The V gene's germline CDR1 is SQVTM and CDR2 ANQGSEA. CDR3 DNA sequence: TGCAGCGTTGGGGCGGGGTGGGAGACCCAGTACTTC. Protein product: CSVGAGWETQYF.

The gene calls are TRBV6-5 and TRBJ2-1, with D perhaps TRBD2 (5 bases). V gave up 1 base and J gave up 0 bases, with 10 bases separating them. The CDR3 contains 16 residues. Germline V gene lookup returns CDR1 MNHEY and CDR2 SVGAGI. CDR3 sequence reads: CASSYFVASSYNEQFF. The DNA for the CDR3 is TGTGCCAGCAGTTACTTCGTAGCGAGCTCCTACAATGAGCAGTTCTTC.